This T cell receptor (beta chain) emerged from a study of blood T cell repertoires in COVID-19 (dated by TCRdb to the early 2020s). Broadly, across the study: Samples covering the acute and convalescent phases of COVID-19 were provided by collaborators in the United States, Italy and Spain. The prospective study material was composed of cDNA or gDNA derived from T cells, B-cell-depleted T cells, or PBMCs. Deeply sampled blood TCRbeta repertoires from subjects exposed to, actively infected with, or recovered from COVID-19 were included in the dataset. The repertoires were released in a freely available public database meant as a resource for research on the immune response to SARS-CoV-2. The samples were drawn from the first 160 participants of the ongoing ImmuneRACE study and from 1,254 subjects provided by 6 global collaborators. The sample metadata nearly always contained a de-identified subject ID, COVID-19 status, age in years and sex. HLA class I and class II types, where available, came from metadata supplied by the sample provider rather than from assay-based typing.

What the work shows at the level of the full study, not this receptor alone: The quantity of clinical and demographic metadata differed by source and by participant and was supplied without curation.

TCRbeta CDR3 regions were amplified from genomic DNA by means of the immunoSEQ Assay, a bias-controlled multiplex PCR. The published analysis was carried out like this. Nucleated cell counts per sample were estimated from amplification of reference gene primers within the assay. To quantify the absolute abundance of each unique TCRbeta CDR3 rearrangement, sequence reads were collapsed and filtered. Productive Simpson clonality was computed per sample as the square root of Simpson's diversity index over productive rearrangements. TCRdb took this table from immuneACCESS and kept in-frame rearrangements with V and J called. Such tables lack part of the clones; where checked against another copy, unresolved V genes explain under half of the gap, and the rest is unexplained. The DNA was the basis for D and trimming; V, J and clone size are from that table. For this sample the table gives about 80,000 clones, of which approximately 86% were detected only once. The leading ten clones occupy 15% to 20% of the sample.

The CDR3 contains 17 residues, cysteine and phenylalanine counted. Just CDR3 DNA is preserved here, 51 bases in frame from base 1. CDR1 is given as MNHNS and CDR2 as SASEGT, both from the germline V gene. Between the V and J ends, shortened by 4 bases and 5 bases respectively, the junction contains 21 bases. On this clone itself: What antigen it recognizes has not been identified. Base quality data are lacking; no much larger clone is found one base away.

Collaborating institutions collected whole blood in K2EDTA tubes following their own protocols. Collaborator samples were shipped for TCRbeta analysis as frozen whole blood, isolated PBMCs, or DNA extracted from either sample type. The specimen sequenced was peripheral blood. The sequence links TRBV6-1 to TRBJ1-5, and possibly TRBD1, on 6 matching bases. The sequence came from a man older than 75 with active or convalescent COVID-19. In nucleotide form, the sequence is TGTGCCAGCAGTGGCACCGGACAGCCCCGGAGAGATCAGCCCCAGCATTTT. This is translated as CASSGTGQPRRDQPQHF.